This TCR beta chain stems from a study of blood T cell repertoires in COVID-19. For the study at large: Acute and convalescent COVID-19 specimens originated in the United States, Italy and Spain. T cells, B-cell-depleted T cells, or PBMCs provided the cDNA or gDNA that served as material.

CDR1 is LGHDT, CDR2 YNNKEL, per germline (reference sequence). This CDR3 is built from 16 residues. V lost 0 bases to trimming and J lost 0 bases, with 9 bases between them. Source study methods: Counts of nucleated cells, estimated from reference gene primer amplification, were obtained. This table comes from immunoSEQ multiplex PCR, and its TCRdb copy is limited to in-frame clones, with some not included. V and J calls and clone size follow that table, whereas D and trimming were derived from the DNA. The repertoire has about 120,000 clones, more than 75% of them found once; the top ten carry around 3.8%.

The J gene is TRBJ1-3, the V gene TRBV3-1 (or the pseudogene TRBV3-2); D ambiguous. Sequencing was performed on peripheral blood. This clonotype was obtained from a man between 50 and 59 years old with active COVID-19. The CDR3 protein is CASSQDLARSGNTIYF. In DNA, the CDR3 is TGTGCCAGCAGCCAAGATCTGGCTCGCTCTGGAAACACCATATATTTT.